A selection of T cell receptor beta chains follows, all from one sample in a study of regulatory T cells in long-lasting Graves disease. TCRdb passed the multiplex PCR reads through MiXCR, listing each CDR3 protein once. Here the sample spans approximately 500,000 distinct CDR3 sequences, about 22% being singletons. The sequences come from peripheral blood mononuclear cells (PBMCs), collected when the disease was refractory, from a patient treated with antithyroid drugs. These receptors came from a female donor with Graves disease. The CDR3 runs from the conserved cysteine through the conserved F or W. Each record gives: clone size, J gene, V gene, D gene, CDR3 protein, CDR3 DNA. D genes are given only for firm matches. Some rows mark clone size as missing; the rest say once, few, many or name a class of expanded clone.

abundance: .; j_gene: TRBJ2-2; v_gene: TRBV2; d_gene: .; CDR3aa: CASSVQGSPNTGELFF; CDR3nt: TGTGCCAGCAGCGTACAGGGCTCTCCGAACACCGGGGAGCTGTTTTTT
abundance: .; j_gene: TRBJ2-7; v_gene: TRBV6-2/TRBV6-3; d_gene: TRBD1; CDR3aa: CASRSGQGTYEQYF; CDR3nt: TGTGCCAGCAGATCGGGACAGGGGACGTACGAGCAGTACTTC
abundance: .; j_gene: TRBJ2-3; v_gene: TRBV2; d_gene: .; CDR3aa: CASNEDGTADTQYF; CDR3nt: TGTGCCAGCAATGAGGATGGAACCGCAGATACGCAGTATTTT
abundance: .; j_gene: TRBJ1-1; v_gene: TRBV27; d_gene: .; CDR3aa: CASSLVHPNTEAFF; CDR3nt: TGTGCCAGCAGTTTAGTACACCCGAACACTGAAGCTTTCTTT
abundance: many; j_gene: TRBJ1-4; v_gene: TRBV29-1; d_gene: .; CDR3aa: CSVSTGILGEKLFF; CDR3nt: TGCAGCGTGTCCACCGGGATTTTAGGTGAAAAACTGTTTTTT
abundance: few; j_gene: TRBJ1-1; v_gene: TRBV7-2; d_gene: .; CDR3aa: CASSPSHQGYTEAFF; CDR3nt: TGTGCCAGCAGCCCGAGTCACCAGGGTTACACTGAAGCTTTCTTT
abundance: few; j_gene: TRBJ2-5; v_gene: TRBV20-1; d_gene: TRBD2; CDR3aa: CSASASGGGETQYF; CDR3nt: TGCAGTGCTAGCGCCAGCGGGGGTGGGGAGACCCAGTACTTC
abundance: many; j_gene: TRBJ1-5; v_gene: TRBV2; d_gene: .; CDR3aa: CASSEVDSNQPQHF; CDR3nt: TGTGCCAGCAGTGAAGTAGATAGCAATCAGCCCCAGCATTTT
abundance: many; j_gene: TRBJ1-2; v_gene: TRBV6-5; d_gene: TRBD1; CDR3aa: CASSSHGQGVNYGYTF; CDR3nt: TGTGCCAGCAGTTCTCACGGACAGGGGGTCAACTATGGCTACACCTTC
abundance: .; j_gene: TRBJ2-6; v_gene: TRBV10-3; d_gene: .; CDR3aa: CAIRESSGANVLTF; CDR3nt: TGTGCCATCAGGGAAAGCTCTGGGGCCAACGTCCTGACTTTC
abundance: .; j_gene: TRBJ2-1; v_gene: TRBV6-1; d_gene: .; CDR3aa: CVTLGGQVLYNEQFF; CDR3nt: TGTGTCACCCTTGGAGGGCAAGTTCTTTACAATGAGCAGTTCTTC
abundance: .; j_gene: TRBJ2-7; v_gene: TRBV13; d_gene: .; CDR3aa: CASSLPKGPEQYF; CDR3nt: TGTGCCAGCAGCTTACCCAAGGGACCGGAGCAGTACTTC
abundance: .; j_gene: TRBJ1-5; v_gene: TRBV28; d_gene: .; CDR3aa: CASSLPGNQLQHF; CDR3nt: TGTGCCAGCAGTTTACCAGGGAATCAGCTCCAGCATTTT
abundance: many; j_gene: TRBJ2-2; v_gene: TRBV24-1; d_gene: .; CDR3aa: CATSDPIRAGELFF; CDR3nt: TGTGCCACCAGTGATCCCATCAGGGCCGGGGAGCTGTTTTTT
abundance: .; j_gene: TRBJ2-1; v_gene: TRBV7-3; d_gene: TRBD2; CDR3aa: CASSLGGGSVGNEQFF; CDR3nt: TGTGCCAGCAGCTTAGGTGGCGGGAGTGTTGGCAATGAGCAGTTCTTC
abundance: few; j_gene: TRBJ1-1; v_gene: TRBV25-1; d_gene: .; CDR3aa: CASTSGGGGTEAFF; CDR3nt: TGTGCCAGCACTAGCGGGGGAGGTGGTACTGAAGCTTTCTTT
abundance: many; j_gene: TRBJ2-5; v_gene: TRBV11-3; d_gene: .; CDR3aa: CASSFGAITQETQYF; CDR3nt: TGTGCCAGCAGCTTTGGAGCTATTACTCAAGAGACCCAGTACTTC
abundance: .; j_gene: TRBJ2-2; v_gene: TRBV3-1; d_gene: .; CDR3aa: CASSQEAGANTGELFF; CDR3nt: TGTGCCAGCAGCCAAGAAGCGGGTGCGAACACCGGGGAGCTGTTTTTT
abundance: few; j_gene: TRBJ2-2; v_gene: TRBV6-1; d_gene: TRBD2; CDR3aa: CASRPGLAGFQNTGELFF; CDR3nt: TGTGCCAGCAGACCGGGACTAGCGGGATTTCAGAACACCGGGGAGCTGTTTTTT
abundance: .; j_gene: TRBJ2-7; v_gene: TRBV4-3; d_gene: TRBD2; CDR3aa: CASSQDGGSSYEQYF; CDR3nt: TGCGCCAGCAGCCAAGACGGCGGGAGCTCCTACGAGCAGTACTTC